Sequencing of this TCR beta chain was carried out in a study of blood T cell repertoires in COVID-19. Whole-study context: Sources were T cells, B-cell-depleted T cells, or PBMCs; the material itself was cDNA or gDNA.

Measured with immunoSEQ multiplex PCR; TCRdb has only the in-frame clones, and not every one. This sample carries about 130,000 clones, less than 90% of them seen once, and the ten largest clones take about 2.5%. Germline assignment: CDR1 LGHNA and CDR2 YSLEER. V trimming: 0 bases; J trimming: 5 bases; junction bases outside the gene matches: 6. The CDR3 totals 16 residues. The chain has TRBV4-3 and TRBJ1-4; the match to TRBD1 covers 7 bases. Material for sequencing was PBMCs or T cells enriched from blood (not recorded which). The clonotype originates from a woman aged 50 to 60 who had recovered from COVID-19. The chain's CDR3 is CASSQEGRGLNEKLFF. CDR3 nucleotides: TGCGCCAGCAGCCAAGAAGGCAGGGGGTTAAATGAAAAACTGTTTTTT.